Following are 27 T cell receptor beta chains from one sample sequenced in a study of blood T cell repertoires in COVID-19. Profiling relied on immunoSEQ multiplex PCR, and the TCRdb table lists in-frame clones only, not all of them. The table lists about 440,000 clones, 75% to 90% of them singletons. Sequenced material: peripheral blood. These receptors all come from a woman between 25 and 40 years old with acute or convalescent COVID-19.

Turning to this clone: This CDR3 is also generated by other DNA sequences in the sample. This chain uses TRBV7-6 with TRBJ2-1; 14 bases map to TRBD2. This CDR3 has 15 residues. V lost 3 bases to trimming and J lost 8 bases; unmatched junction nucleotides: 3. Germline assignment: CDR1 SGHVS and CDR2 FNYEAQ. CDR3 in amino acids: CASSFGLAGGYEQFF. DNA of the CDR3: TGTGCCAGCAGCTTCGGACTAGCGGGGGGCTATGAGCAGTTCTTC.

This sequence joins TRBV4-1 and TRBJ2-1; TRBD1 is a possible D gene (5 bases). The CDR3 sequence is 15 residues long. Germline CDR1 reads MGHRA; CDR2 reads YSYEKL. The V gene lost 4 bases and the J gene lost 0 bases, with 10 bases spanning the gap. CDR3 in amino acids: CASSPQESSYNEQFF. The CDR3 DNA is TGCGCCAGCAGCCCACAGGAAAGCTCCTACAATGAGCAGTTCTTC.

CDR3 sequence reads: CATSDYEETEAFF. The CDR3 coding sequence is TGTGCCACCAGTGACTACGAGGAAACTGAAGCTTTCTTT. The chain joins TRBV24-1 to TRBJ1-1, with D hard to call. Germline assignment: CDR1 KGHDR and CDR2 SFDVKD. This CDR3 comprises 13 residues. V lost 4 bases and J 5 bases, leaving 10 bases between the germline ends.

The chain's CDR3 is CASSRDRVNQPQHF. The CDR3 nucleotides are TGTGCCAGCAGCCGGGACAGGGTCAATCAGCCCCAGCATTTT. The chain links TRBV7-2 to TRBJ1-5; 9 bases are shared with TRBD1. Germline V gives CDR1 SGHTA, CDR2 FQGNSA. This CDR3 region has 14 residues. The J segment lost 3 bases and the V segment lost 5 bases, leaving 2 bases of the junction unmatched.

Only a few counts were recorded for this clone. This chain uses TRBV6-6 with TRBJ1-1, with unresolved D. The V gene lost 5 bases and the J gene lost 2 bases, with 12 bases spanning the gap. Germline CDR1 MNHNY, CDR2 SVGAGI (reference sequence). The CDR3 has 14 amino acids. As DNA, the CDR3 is TGTGCCAGCAGTCTGCGACAACCTAACACTGAAGCTTTCTTT. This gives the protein CASSLRQPNTEAFF.

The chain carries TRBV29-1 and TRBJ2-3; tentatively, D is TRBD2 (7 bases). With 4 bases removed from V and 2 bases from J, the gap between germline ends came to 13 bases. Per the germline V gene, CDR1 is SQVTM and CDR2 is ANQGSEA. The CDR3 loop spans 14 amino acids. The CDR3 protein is CSVAAGANTDTQYF. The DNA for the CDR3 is TGCAGCGTTGCGGCGGGGGCTAACACAGATACGCAGTATTTT.

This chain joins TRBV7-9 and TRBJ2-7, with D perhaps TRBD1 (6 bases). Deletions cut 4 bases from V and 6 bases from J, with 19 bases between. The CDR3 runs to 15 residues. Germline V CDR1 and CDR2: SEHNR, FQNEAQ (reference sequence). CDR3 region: CASSSLTGTSSEQYF. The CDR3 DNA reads TGTGCCAGCAGCTCCCTAACGGGGACATCTAGCGAGCAGTACTTC.

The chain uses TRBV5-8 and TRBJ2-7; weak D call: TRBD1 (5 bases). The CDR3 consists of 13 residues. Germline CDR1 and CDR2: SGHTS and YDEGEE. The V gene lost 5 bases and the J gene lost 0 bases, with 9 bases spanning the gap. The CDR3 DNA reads TGTGCCAGCAGAAGACAGAGCTCCTACGAGCAGTACTTC. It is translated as CASRRQSSYEQYF.

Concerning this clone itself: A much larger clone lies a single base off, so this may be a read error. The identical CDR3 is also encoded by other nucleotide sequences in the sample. The CDR3 nucleotides read TGCGCCAGCAGCTTGGGCAGCTCCTACGAGCAGTACTTC. Protein: CASSLGSSYEQYF. The rearrangement joins TRBV5-1 to TRBJ2-7; D gene ambiguous. From germline, CDR1 is SGHRS and CDR2 YFSETQ. CDR3 length: 13 amino acids. V lost 0 bases to trimming and J lost 0 bases, with 4 bases between them.

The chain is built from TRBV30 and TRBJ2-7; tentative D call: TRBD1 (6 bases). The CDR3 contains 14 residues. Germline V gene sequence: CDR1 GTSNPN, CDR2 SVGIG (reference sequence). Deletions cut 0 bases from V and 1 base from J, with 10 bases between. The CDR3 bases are TGTGCCTGGAGTGTAACCAGGGGATCCTACGAGCAGTACTTC. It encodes CAWSVTRGSYEQYF.

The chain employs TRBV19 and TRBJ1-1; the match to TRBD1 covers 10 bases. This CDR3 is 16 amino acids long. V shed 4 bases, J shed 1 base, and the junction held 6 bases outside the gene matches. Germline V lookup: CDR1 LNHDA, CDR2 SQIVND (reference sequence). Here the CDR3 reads CASSTRQGARNTEAFF. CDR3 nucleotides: TGTGCCAGTAGTACACGACAGGGGGCCCGGAACACTGAAGCTTTCTTT.

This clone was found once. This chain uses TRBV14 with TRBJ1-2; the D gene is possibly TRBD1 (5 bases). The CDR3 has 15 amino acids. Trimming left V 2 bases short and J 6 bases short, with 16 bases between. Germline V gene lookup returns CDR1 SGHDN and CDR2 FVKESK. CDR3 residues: CASSQLRSPGDGYTF. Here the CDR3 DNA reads TGTGCCAGCAGCCAACTACGATCGCCGGGGGATGGCTACACCTTC.

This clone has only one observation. The CDR3 DNA sequence: TGCAGTGCTAGTTCAGGGGCAGTAGGCAATCAGCCCCAGCATTTT. Amino acids: CSASSGAVGNQPQHF. The rearrangement uses TRBV20-1 and TRBJ1-5; a possible D gene is TRBD1 (6 bases). Germline loops: CDR1 DFQATT, CDR2 SNEGSKA (reference sequence). The germline V and J ends were trimmed by 3 bases and 2 bases, with 14 bases remaining between them. This CDR3 has 15 amino acids.

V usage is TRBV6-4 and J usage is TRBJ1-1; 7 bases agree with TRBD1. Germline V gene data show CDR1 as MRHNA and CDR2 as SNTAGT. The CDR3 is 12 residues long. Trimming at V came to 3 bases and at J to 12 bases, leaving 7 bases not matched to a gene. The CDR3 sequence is CASSDSGTVTFF. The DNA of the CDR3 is TGTGCCAGCAGTGATTCCGGGACAGTCACTTTCTTT.

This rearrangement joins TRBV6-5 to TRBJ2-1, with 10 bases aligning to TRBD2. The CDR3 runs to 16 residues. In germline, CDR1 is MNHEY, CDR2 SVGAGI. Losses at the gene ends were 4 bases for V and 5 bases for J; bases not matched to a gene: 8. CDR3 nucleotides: TGTGCCAGCAGTTCCCTGCTAGCGGGGGCCCACAATGAGCAGTTCTTC. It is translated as CASSSLLAGAHNEQFF.

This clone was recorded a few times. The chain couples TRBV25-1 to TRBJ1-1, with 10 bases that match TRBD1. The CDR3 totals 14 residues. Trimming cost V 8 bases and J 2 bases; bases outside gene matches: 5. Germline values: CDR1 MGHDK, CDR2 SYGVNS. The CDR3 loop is CASRDRGPNTEAFF. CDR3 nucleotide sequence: TGTGCCAGCCGCGACAGGGGGCCTAACACTGAAGCTTTCTTT.

CDR3 sequence (DNA): TGTGCCAGCAGCTTGGACATTAGCAATCAGCCCCAGCATTTT. Amino acids: CASSLDISNQPQHF. The V call is TRBV5-5, the J call TRBJ1-5; D not resolved. V dropped 0 bases and J dropped 0 bases, with 4 bases sitting between them. This CDR3 comprises 14 residues. Germline V gene lookup returns CDR1 SGHKS and CDR2 YYEKEE (reference sequence). Variable domain in full (rest from reference TRBV5-5 and TRBJ1-5): DAGVTQSPTHLIKTRGQQVTLRCSPISGHKSVSWYQQVLGQGPQFIFQYYEKEERGRGNFPDRFSARQFPNYSSELNVNALLLGDSALYLCASSLDISNQPQHFGDGTRLSIL.

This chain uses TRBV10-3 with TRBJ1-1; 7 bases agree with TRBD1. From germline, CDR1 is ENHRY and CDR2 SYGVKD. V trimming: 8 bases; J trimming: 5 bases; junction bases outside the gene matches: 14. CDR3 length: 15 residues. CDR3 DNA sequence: TGTGCCATCTCAACCAATCAGGGGGAGAAGACTGAAGCTTTCTTT. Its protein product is CAISTNQGEKTEAFF.

The CDR3 reads CASSLRRAGGTQETQYF. As DNA, the CDR3 is TGTGCCAGCAGCCTGAGAAGGGCGGGGGGAACTCAAGAGACCCAGTACTTC. The genes are TRBV13 and TRBJ2-5, with 8 positions matching TRBD2. The V gene's germline CDR1 is PRHDT and CDR2 FYEKMQ (reference sequence). V shed 5 bases and J 2 bases; nucleotides not matched to a gene: 13. The CDR3 runs 17 residues.

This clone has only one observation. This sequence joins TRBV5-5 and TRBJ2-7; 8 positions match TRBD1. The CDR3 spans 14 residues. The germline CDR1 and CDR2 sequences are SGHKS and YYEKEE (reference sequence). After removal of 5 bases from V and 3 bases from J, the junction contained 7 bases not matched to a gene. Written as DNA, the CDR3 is TGTGCCAGCAGTTTAACCGGGACAGGCTACGAGCAGTACTTC. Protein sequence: CASSLTGTGYEQYF.

The CDR3 protein is CASSEGDGGASNEQFF. The DNA for the CDR3 is TGTGCCAGCAGTGAGGGCGACGGGGGGGCGAGCAATGAGCAGTTCTTC. The chain recombines TRBV2 with TRBJ2-1; TRBD2 matches 8 bases. This CDR3 is 16 amino acids long. V lost 3 bases and J lost 6; bases outside the gene matches: 10. Germline-derived CDR1 and CDR2 are SNHLY and FYNNEI.

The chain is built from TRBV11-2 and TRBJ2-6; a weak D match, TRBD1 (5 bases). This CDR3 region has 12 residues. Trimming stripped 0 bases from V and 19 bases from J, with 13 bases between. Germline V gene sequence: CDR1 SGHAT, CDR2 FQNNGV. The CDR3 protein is CASSLDRQGATF. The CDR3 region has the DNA TGTGCCAGCAGCTTAGATAGGCAGGGCGCTACTTTC. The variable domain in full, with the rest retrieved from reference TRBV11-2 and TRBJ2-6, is EAGVAQSPRYKIIEKRQSVAFWCNPISGHATLYWYQQILGQGPKLLIQFQNNGVVDDSQLPKDRFSAERLKGVDSTLKIQPAKLEDSAVYLCASSLDRQGATFGAGSRLTVL.

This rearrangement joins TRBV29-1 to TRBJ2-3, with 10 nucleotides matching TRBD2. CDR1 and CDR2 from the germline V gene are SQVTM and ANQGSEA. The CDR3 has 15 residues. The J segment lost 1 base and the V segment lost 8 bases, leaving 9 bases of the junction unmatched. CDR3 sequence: CSSGGGLAGTDTQYF. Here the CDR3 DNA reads TGCAGCTCTGGGGGTGGACTAGCGGGCACAGATACGCAGTATTTT.

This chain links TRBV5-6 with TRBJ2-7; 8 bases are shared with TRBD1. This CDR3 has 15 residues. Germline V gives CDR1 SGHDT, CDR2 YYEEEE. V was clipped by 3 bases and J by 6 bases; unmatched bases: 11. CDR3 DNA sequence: TGTGCCAGCAGCTCCCGGACAGGGTATGGAGGCGAGCAGTACTTC. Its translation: CASSSRTGYGGEQYF.

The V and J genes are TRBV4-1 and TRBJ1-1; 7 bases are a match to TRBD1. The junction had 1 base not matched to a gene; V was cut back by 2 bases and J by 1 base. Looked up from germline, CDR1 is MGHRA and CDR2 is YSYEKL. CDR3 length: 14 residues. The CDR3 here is CASSQRGQNTEAFF. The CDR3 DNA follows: TGCGCCAGCAGCCAAAGGGGGCAGAACACTGAAGCTTTCTTT.

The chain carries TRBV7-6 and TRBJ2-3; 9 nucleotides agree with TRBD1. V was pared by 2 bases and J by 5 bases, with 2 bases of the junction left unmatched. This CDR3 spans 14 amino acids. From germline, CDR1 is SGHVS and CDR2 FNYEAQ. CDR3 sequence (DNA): TGTGCCAGCAGCTTAAACAGGGGGCTAGATACGCAGTATTTT. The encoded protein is CASSLNRGLDTQYF.

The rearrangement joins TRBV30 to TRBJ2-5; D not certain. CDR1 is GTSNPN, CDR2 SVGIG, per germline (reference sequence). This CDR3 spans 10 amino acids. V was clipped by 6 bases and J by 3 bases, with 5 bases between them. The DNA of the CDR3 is TGTGCCTGCGAGGAAGAGACCCAGTACTTC. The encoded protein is CACEEETQYF.